The subject of this entry is one T cell receptor beta chain. The CDR3 spans 14 residues. Per the germline V gene, CDR1 is ENHRY and CDR2 is SYGVKD. Trimming took 6 bases from V and 3 from J, leaving 13 bases between them. The data were taken from a study of T cell changes during pregnancy in multiple sclerosis. Using immunoSEQ multiplex PCR, the repertoire was profiled, and TCRdb retains in-frame clones only, with some absent. The sample shows roughly 38,000 clones, around 91% of them seen only once. The specimen comprised CD4+ T cells from peripheral blood mononuclear cells, sampled before pregnancy. The rearrangement uses TRBV10-3 and TRBJ2-3, with a weak D call TRBD1 (6 bases). The source of this sequence is a female donor with multiple sclerosis, enrolled in a pregnancy study. CDR3 in amino acids: CAISFSGTTDTQYF. The CDR3 DNA sequence: TGTGCCATCAGCTTTTCCGGGACAACAGATACGCAGTATTTT.